Each of the 22 T cell receptor beta chains below was sequenced from the same sample in a study of identical twins. TCRdb re-derived calls from the 5' RACE reads in MiXCR, one entry per CDR3 protein. The sample yields approximately 500,000 distinct CDR3 sequences, around 24% seen once. The same sample was also studied in work on T cells expressing NK-cell markers.

Sequenced material: CD4+ T cells sorted from blood. The receptors originated from a woman younger than 35 in good health.

This rearrangement joins TRBV5-8 to TRBJ1-1; TRBD1 matches 7 bases. This CDR3 is built from 17 residues. The V and J ends lost 0 bases and 1 base, in that order; junction bases with no gene match: 9. The germline V gene encodes CDR1 SGHTS and CDR2 YDEGEE. The CDR3 DNA follows: TGTGCCAGCAGCTTGGACAGGGGAGGGATGACGAACACTGAAGCTTTCTTT. Amino acids: CASSLDRGGMTNTEAFF.

This clonotype was seen just once. CDR3 region: CASRGRGGTTNTGELFF. CDR3 nucleotide sequence: TGTGCCAGCAGGGGGAGAGGCGGGACAACGAACACCGGGGAGCTGTTTTTT. The chain couples TRBV7-8 to TRBJ2-2; D is possibly TRBD1 or TRBD2 (6 bases each). Germline V gene data show CDR1 as SGHVS and CDR2 as FQNEAQ. Trimming cost V 6 bases and J 0 bases, with 17 bases left between them. There are 17 residues in the CDR3.

The chain's CDR3 is CASSFNRGQTYEQYF. In nucleotides, the CDR3 is TGTGCCAGCAGCTTTAACAGGGGGCAGACCTACGAGCAGTACTTC. The chain is built from TRBV11-2 and TRBJ2-7; TRBD1 aligns across 9 bases. The ends lost 3 bases at V and 2 bases at J; junction bases unmatched: 5. In germline, CDR1 is SGHAT, CDR2 FQNNGV. This CDR3 comprises 15 residues.

J is TRBJ2-7 and V is TRBV5-6, with a tentative D call TRBD1 (6 bases). There are 13 residues in the CDR3. Looked up from germline, CDR1 is SGHDT and CDR2 is YYEEEE. V lost 9 bases and J 3 bases, leaving 16 bases between the germline ends. The CDR3 loop is CATGSGDGYEQYF. CDR3 in DNA: TGTGCCACCGGTTCAGGGGATGGCTACGAGCAGTACTTC.

Only a few counts were recorded for this clonotype. This rearrangement joins TRBV11-2 to TRBJ2-3; 10 bases line up with TRBD2. Germline-derived CDR1 and CDR2 are SGHAT and FQNNGV. With V trimmed by 7 bases and J by 1 base, 17 bases remained unmatched. The CDR3 runs 19 residues. The CDR3 nucleotides are TGTGCCAGCACCCCCGGCCGGGGACTAGCGTCTGGGCGCACAGATACGCAGTATTTT. Amino acids: CASTPGRGLASGRTDTQYF.

This clonotype was recorded at least ten times. The chain is built from TRBV20-1 and TRBJ2-3; D may be TRBD1 (5 bases). V was cut by 3 bases and J by 2 bases, with 9 bases left in between. Germline lookup yields CDR1 DFQATT and CDR2 SNEGSKA (reference sequence). This CDR3 spans 13 amino acids. CDR3 in amino acids: CSASKQDTDTQYF. The DNA of the CDR3 is TGCAGTGCTAGTAAACAGGACACAGATACGCAGTATTTT.

In its sample, this clonotype was seen a few times. The chain carries TRBV5-1 and TRBJ1-1, with 8 positions matching TRBD1. V shed 3 bases and J 6 bases; nucleotides not matched to a gene: 13. In germline, CDR1 is SGHRS, CDR2 YFSETQ. The CDR3 is 16 amino acids. This CDR3 reads CASSSGQGDAVAEAFF. CDR3 nucleotide sequence: TGCGCCAGCAGCTCAGGACAGGGAGATGCGGTCGCTGAAGCTTTCTTT.

Only a few counts were recorded for this clonotype. The chain uses TRBV7-2 and TRBJ2-7; no reliable D call. This CDR3 spans 14 amino acids. Germline CDR1 and CDR2: SGHTA and FQGNSA. Deletions cut 1 base from V and 3 bases from J, with 10 bases between. This CDR3 reads CASSLEAGDYEQYF. The CDR3 DNA reads TGTGCCAGCAGCTTAGAAGCCGGTGACTACGAGCAGTACTTC.

V gene TRBV5-4 combines with J gene TRBJ1-1; D ambiguous. The germline gives CDR1 SGHNT, CDR2 YYREEE (reference sequence). Trimming pared 0 bases from V and 4 bases from J, leaving 10 bases between. This CDR3 spans 14 amino acids. CDR3 sequence (DNA): TGTGCCAGCAGCTTGGAGAGCCGGGGCACTGAAGCTTTCTTT. This translates into CASSLESRGTEAFF.

This clonotype came up a few times. The chain joins TRBV6-1 to TRBJ1-5; tentatively, D is TRBD1 (6 bases). V was trimmed by 10 bases and J by 1 base, leaving 17 bases between them. The CDR3 consists of 15 residues. Germline CDR1 and CDR2: MNHNS and SASEGT. The CDR3 loop is CATSRGGLSNQPQHF. CDR3 coding DNA: TGTGCCACCTCCAGGGGAGGGCTCAGCAATCAGCCCCAGCATTTT.

The V and J genes are TRBV9 and TRBJ2-2, with D perhaps TRBD2 (5 bases). Germline assignment: CDR1 SGDLS and CDR2 YYNGEE. Trimming removed 4 bases from V and 4 bases from J, with 11 bases in between. The CDR3 has 14 residues. CDR3 DNA sequence: TGTGCCAGCAGCCCTCTTGAGGGCACCGGGGAGCTGTTTTTT. Translation gives CASSPLEGTGELFF.

The rearrangement joins TRBV2 to TRBJ2-7; 7 positions agree with TRBD1. The V gene's germline CDR1 is SNHLY and CDR2 FYNNEI. This CDR3 comprises 14 residues. The ends lost 8 bases at V and 6 bases at J; junction bases unmatched: 13. The CDR3 nucleotides are TGTGCCAGCCACACCCCTAGGGGGCAGGGCGAGCAGTACTTC. Translation: CASHTPRGQGEQYF.

Comment on this clonotype: Mismatch with germline at one junction end may stem from a read error. The chain joins TRBV5-1 to TRBJ2-1; the match to TRBD2 covers 12 bases. The germline V gene encodes CDR1 SGHRS and CDR2 YFSETQ. The CDR3 runs 13 residues. The CDR3, as DNA: TGCGCCAGCAGCCAGGACGGACTAGCGGGGTCCATTTTC. It translates to CASSQDGLAGSIF.

The chain carries TRBV7-2 and TRBJ2-1; TRBD2 agrees at 9 bases. V lost 4 bases, J lost 2 bases, and 6 bases stayed unmatched. From germline, CDR1 is SGHTA and CDR2 FQGNSA. The CDR3 contains 16 residues. The CDR3: CASSSGLAQAYNEQFF. In DNA, the CDR3 is TGTGCCAGCAGCTCCGGACTAGCGCAAGCCTACAATGAGCAGTTCTTC.

The CDR3 nucleotides are TGTGCCAGCAGCCCTACAGGTATCCAAGAGACCCAGTACTTC. Protein sequence: CASSPTGIQETQYF. The V call is TRBV3-1, the J call TRBJ2-5, with a possible D match to TRBD1 (5 bases). Germline V CDR1 and CDR2: LGHDT, YNNKEL (reference sequence). V was shortened by 4 bases and J by 1 base, with 10 bases between the two germline ends. This CDR3 comprises 14 residues.

The chain recombines TRBV7-2 with TRBJ2-1; possibly TRBD2 for D (6 bases). This CDR3 is built from 15 residues. Trimming pared 5 bases from V and 2 bases from J, leaving 13 bases between. Germline CDR1 and CDR2: SGHTA and FQGNSA. CDR3 bases: TGTGCCAGCAGCGCCGGGAGTAGTGCCTACAATGAGCAGTTCTTC. It codes for CASSAGSSAYNEQFF.

This clonotype was detected only a few times. The J gene is TRBJ2-1, the V gene TRBV2; 13 nucleotides match TRBD2. Trimming at V came to 8 bases and at J to 6 bases, leaving 4 bases not matched to a gene. Per germline, CDR1 SNHLY and CDR2 FYNNEI. The CDR3 is made up of 14 amino acids. CDR3 nucleotide sequence: TGTGCCAGCTGGGGACTAGCGGGATTCAATGAGCAGTTCTTC. As protein: CASWGLAGFNEQFF.

This clonotype has only a few counts. The rearrangement links TRBV20-1 to TRBJ2-7; D is unclear. This CDR3 has 12 residues. Trimming stripped 4 bases from V and 6 bases from J, with 13 bases between. Germline V lookup: CDR1 DFQATT, CDR2 SNEGSKA (reference sequence). In DNA form, the CDR3 reads TGCAGTGCTACCACGCATGATTTCGAGCAGTACTTC. Protein sequence: CSATTHDFEQYF.

The chain couples TRBV29-1 to TRBJ1-2; D perhaps matches TRBD1 (5 bases). Trimming removed 2 bases at V and 3 bases at J, with 10 bases between. CDR1 and CDR2 (germline): SQVTM, ANQGSEA. The CDR3 has 13 residues. The CDR3 DNA reads as TGCAGCGTTGAAAGACAGTTGGACTATGGCTACACCTTC. Amino acids: CSVERQLDYGYTF.

This clonotype has just a few counts. CDR3 sequence reads: CASQRRAAGSTDTQYF. In nucleotides, the CDR3 is TGTGCCAGTCAAAGGAGGGCAGCGGGAAGCACAGATACGCAGTATTTT. The chain has TRBV6-1 and TRBJ2-3, with 7 nucleotides matching TRBD2. The CDR3 is 16 residues long. Looked up from germline, CDR1 is MNHNS and CDR2 is SASEGT. The ends lost 9 bases at V and 0 bases at J; junction bases unmatched: 12.

J is TRBJ2-3 and V is TRBV15; possible D gene TRBD1, 6 bases. Germline lookup yields CDR1 LNHNV and CDR2 YYDKDF (reference sequence). V lost 1 base and J 2 bases, leaving 10 bases between the germline ends. CDR3 length equals 15 residues. The CDR3 DNA reads as TGTGCCACCAGCAGAGTAGGGGGAGACACAGATACGCAGTATTTT. Its translation: CATSRVGGDTDTQYF.

Many counts were recorded for this clonotype. The rearrangement joins TRBV12-3 or TRBV12-4 to TRBJ1-1, with a tentative D call TRBD1 (5 bases). The CDR3 runs 13 residues. V lost 3 bases and J 4 bases, leaving 9 bases between the germline ends. The CDR3 region is CASSFGGGTEAFF. The CDR3 nucleotides read TGTGCCAGCAGTTTTGGGGGAGGCACTGAAGCTTTCTTT.